The entry below gives a single TCR beta chain sequence along with its context. Its specificity is not known. This entry belongs to a study of cytomegalovirus exposure and HLA in healthy donors. Study information: From HLA-typed donors, an early data release held approximately 85 million unique TCRs.

V lost 3 bases, J lost 0 bases, and 11 bases lay in between. The CDR3 length is 15 residues. Germline CDR1 is MNHEY and CDR2 is SMNVEV (reference sequence). Donors were ostensibly healthy at sampling, although undocumented immune exposures were probable. Findings of the study overall: The study put 150 or so TCR beta chains on its list as cytomegalovirus-associated. In most subjects, TCR beta sequences reportedly gave accurate predictions of HLA-A and HLA-B alleles.

The PCR had 60 Vbeta and 13 Jbeta primers. Profiling relied on immunoSEQ multiplex PCR, and the TCRdb table lists in-frame clones only, not all of them. The data contain about 150,000 clones, 76% of them singletons. V and J are TRBV27 and TRBJ1-1, with a weak D call TRBD1 (6 bases). This receptor was taken from a middle-aged woman in good health and CMV-seronegative. Sequenced input: PBMCs. CDR3 sequence reads: CASSFTGTLNTEAFF. The CDR3 DNA reads as TGTGCCAGCAGTTTTACCGGGACACTGAACACTGAAGCTTTCTTT.